The rows below give T cell receptor beta chains drawn from one sample of a study of Tregs in tolerant kidney transplant recipients. Data came from immunoSEQ multiplex PCR; TCRdb stores just in-frame clones and leaves some out. The sample has 75,000 to 100,000 clones, 90% to 95% seen once. The source was CD4+ T cells from blood (PBMCs), collected 12 months after the transplant. These receptors were taken from a human patient who received a combined kidney and bone marrow transplant. Some T cells may arise from the graft donor. The CDR3 runs from the conserved cysteine through the conserved F or W. D genes are given only for firm matches. Some rows have no size entry. The others give once, few or many, or a class for an expanded clone.

CASSPPGHYSNQPQHF	TGTGCCAGCAGTCCTCCGGGACACTATAGCAATCAGCCCCAGCATTTT	TRBV27	-	-	TRBJ1-5
CASSEARGGPSYNEQFF	TGTGCCAGCAGTGAAGCGAGGGGGGGTCCCTCCTACAATGAGCAGTTCTTC	TRBV2	-	-	TRBJ2-1
CASSFTRGGLNEQFF	TGTGCCAGCAGCTTTACGCGGGGGGGCCTCAATGAGCAGTTCTTC	TRBV7-6	-	TRBD2	TRBJ2-1
CASSLTELAGSEGTDTQYF	TGTGCCAGCAGCTTAACGGAACTAGCGGGGTCCGAGGGCACCGATACGCAGTATTTT	TRBV13	-	TRBD2	TRBJ2-3
CASSMGQPNGELFF	TGCGCCAGCAGCATGGGACAACCAAACGGGGAGCTGTTTTTT	TRBV5-1	-	-	TRBJ2-2
CASNLPGRKLFF	TGTGCCAGCAATCTACCGGGGAGAAAACTGTTTTTT	TRBV28	-	-	TRBJ1-4
CASSSGTGQYEQYF	TGTGCCAGCAGCTCCGGGACAGGGCAGTACGAGCAGTACTTC	TRBV7-9	-	TRBD1	TRBJ2-7
CASSLDGSGDIQYF	TGTGCCAGCAGCCTTGATGGTAGCGGGGACATTCAGTACTTC	TRBV11-2	-	TRBD2	TRBJ2-4
CASSIYRGLNEQYF	TGTGCCAGCAGTATTTACAGGGGGCTTAACGAGCAGTACTTC	TRBV6-5	-	TRBD1	TRBJ2-7
CASSQVPWEETQYF	TGTGCCAGCAGCCAAGTCCCCTGGGAGGAGACCCAGTACTTC	TRBV14	-	-	TRBJ2-5
CASSLGRGSYEQYF	TGTGCCAGCAGCTTAGGGCGGGGGTCTTACGAGCAGTACTTC	TRBV7-2	-	TRBD2	TRBJ2-7
CASSTTSGYTDTQYF	TGTGCCAGCAGCACTACTAGCGGATACACAGATACGCAGTATTTT	TRBV25-1	once	TRBD2	TRBJ2-3
CASSATGATNEKLFF	TGTGCCAGCTCAGCAACAGGGGCGACTAATGAAAAACTGTTTTTT	TRBV18	-	TRBD1	TRBJ1-4
CASSGGGENEQFF	TGTGCCAGCAGCGGGGGAGGGGAGAATGAGCAGTTCTTC	TRBV9	-	TRBD2	TRBJ2-1
CASSLEGTSGTYEQYF	TGTGCCAGCAGCTTAGAAGGGACTAGCGGGACCTACGAGCAGTACTTC	TRBV7-9	-	TRBD2	TRBJ2-7
CASSFISGAGTGELFF	TGTGCCAGCAGCTTCATTTCGGGAGCGGGTACCGGGGAGCTGTTTTTT	TRBV5-6	-	-	TRBJ2-2
CASSLGGQGLVTEAFF	TGTGCCAGCAGCTTAGGAGGACAGGGTCTCGTCACTGAAGCTTTCTTT	TRBV7-2	-	TRBD1	TRBJ1-1
CASSFGTGVGTQYF	TGTGCCAGCAGCTTCGGGACAGGGGTGGGGACCCAGTACTTC	TRBV7-2	-	TRBD1	TRBJ2-5
CASSLGRGSLANYGYTF	TGCGCCAGCAGCTTGGGGAGAGGCTCGTTAGCTAACTATGGCTACACCTTC	TRBV5-1	-	-	TRBJ1-2
CAWTPPSGSGDTQYF	TGTGCCTGGACTCCACCCTCCGGGAGTGGCGATACGCAGTATTTT	TRBV30	once	-	TRBJ2-3
CASSSLSGRGKTQYF	TGTGCCAGCAGTTCCCTGTCCGGGCGCGGGAAGACCCAGTACTTC	TRBV6-6	-	-	TRBJ2-5
CASSFNPGTSGGETQYF	TGCGCCAGCAGTTTTAACCCCGGGACTAGCGGGGGAGAGACCCAGTACTTC	TRBV5-1	-	TRBD2	TRBJ2-5
CASSPGLAGRRDYEQYF	TGTGCCAGCTCACCGGGACTAGCGGGGAGAAGAGACTACGAGCAGTACTTC	TRBV18	-	TRBD2	TRBJ2-7
CASSFRAGANVLTF	TGTGCCAGCAGTTTCAGGGCTGGGGCCAACGTCCTGACTTTC	TRBV27	-	-	TRBJ2-6
CAISVGTAQETQYF	TGTGCCATCAGTGTAGGTACAGCCCAAGAGACCCAGTACTTC	TRBV10-3	-	-	TRBJ2-5
CASSLSGYANTEAFF	TGTGCCAGCAGCTTATCAGGGTACGCGAACACTGAAGCTTTCTTT	TRBV13	-	-	TRBJ1-1
CASSYRTGDNYGYTF	TGCGCCAGCAGCTACAGGACAGGGGATAACTATGGCTACACCTTC	TRBV4-1	-	TRBD1	TRBJ1-2
CASSSWTVGQPQHF	TGTGCCAGCAGCTCCTGGACAGTTGGTCAGCCCCAGCATTTT	TRBV7-2	-	-	TRBJ1-5
CASGYDSNEKLFF	TGTGCTAGTGGTTACGACAGTAATGAAAAACTGTTTTTT	TRBV12-5	few	-	TRBJ1-4
CASEKTGNYGYTF	TGTGCCTCCGAAAAAACAGGGAACTATGGCTACACCTTC	TRBV30	-	-	TRBJ1-2
CASSLALGTGLNYGYTF	TGTGCCAGCAGCTTAGCGTTAGGGACAGGGCTAAACTATGGCTACACCTTC	TRBV7-2	-	TRBD1	TRBJ1-2
CASSPGGRIGDEAFF	TGTGCCAGCTCACCAGGAGGCCGGATAGGCGATGAAGCTTTCTTT	TRBV18	once	-	TRBJ1-1